What follows are 27 T cell receptor beta chains derived from one specimen sequenced in a study of blood T cell repertoires in COVID-19. Some clones are missing from TCRdb's copy, which holds only in-frame ones; the method was immunoSEQ multiplex PCR. The sample includes approximately 150,000 clones, 75% to 85% of them seen just once. The sample taken for sequencing was peripheral blood. Every receptor here comes from a woman aged 45-65 years with acute or convalescent COVID-19.

This clone was recorded only once. The chain links TRBV7-9 to TRBJ2-1, with 8 nucleotides matching TRBD1. Germline lookup yields CDR1 SEHNR and CDR2 FQNEAQ (reference sequence). The V and J ends lost 7 bases and 5 bases, in that order; junction bases with no gene match: 10. The CDR3 has 15 residues. CDR3 residues: CASNLGQGINNEQFF. CDR3 bases: TGTGCCAGCAACCTTGGACAGGGCATCAACAATGAGCAGTTCTTC.

The chain has TRBV5-6 and TRBJ1-3; 7 bases line up with TRBD1. The V gene end was trimmed by 4 bases and the J gene end by 4 bases; junction bases not matched to a gene: 8. Germline loops: CDR1 SGHDT, CDR2 YYEEEE. CDR3 size: 15 residues. CDR3 region: CASSPGGRVGNTIYF. CDR3 coding DNA: TGTGCCAGCAGCCCAGGGGGGCGGGTCGGAAACACCATATATTTT.

Note on this clone: Other nucleotide sequences in the sample specify the same CDR3. This chain links TRBV6-5 with TRBJ2-7; no firm D call. Germline CDR1 reads MNHEY; CDR2 reads SVGAGI. The ends were cut back, 6 bases at V and 4 bases at J, with 7 bases in the middle. CDR3 length: 11 residues. The CDR3 DNA follows: TGTGCCAGCAGAGACTCGTACGAGCAGTACTTC. Protein sequence: CASRDSYEQYF.

V is TRBV18 and J is TRBJ1-3; a weak D match, TRBD1 (5 bases). There are 16 residues in the CDR3. Germline V lookup: CDR1 KGHSH, CDR2 LQKENI. Trimming stripped 0 bases from V and 0 bases from J, with 9 bases between. As DNA, the CDR3 is TGTGCCAGCTCACCACCGGGACTGAGCTCTGGAAACACCATATATTTT. Protein sequence: CASSPPGLSSGNTIYF. The whole variable domain, filled in from reference TRBV18 and TRBJ1-3, reads NAGVMQNPRHLVRRRGQEARLRCSPMKGHSHVYWYRQLPEEGLKFMVYLQKENIIDESGMPKERFSAEFPKEGPSILRIQQVVRGDSAAYFCASSPPGLSSGNTIYFGEGSWLTVV.

The rearrangement links TRBV9 to TRBJ2-7; 12 nucleotides line up with TRBD2. The CDR3 is 18 residues long. The J segment lost 3 bases and the V segment lost 1 base, leaving 11 bases of the junction unmatched. CDR1 is SGDLS and CDR2 is YYNGEE in the germline V gene. CDR3 protein: CASSVRPSGGGRSYEQYF. The CDR3, as DNA: TGTGCCAGCAGCGTACGGCCTAGCGGGGGGGGCCGGAGCTACGAGCAGTACTTC.

The chain employs TRBV7-2 and TRBJ1-1; D is unresolved. The V and J ends lost 6 bases and 1 base respectively, with 12 bases between them. The CDR3 contains 14 residues. Per the germline V gene, CDR1 is SGHTA and CDR2 is FQGNSA. The CDR3, as DNA: TGTGCCAGCAGGATTGGGAGCGGGAACACTGAAGCTTTCTTT. This codes for CASRIGSGNTEAFF.

CDR3 coding DNA: TGTGCCAGCAGTTACCCCCAGGGCGGAAACGGGGAGCTGTTTTTT. This sequence encodes CASSYPQGGNGELFF. The rearrangement uses TRBV6-6 and TRBJ2-2, with a tentative D call TRBD1 (5 bases). The CDR3 runs 15 residues. V lost 2 bases, J lost 7 bases, and 14 bases lay in between. The germline V gene encodes CDR1 MNHNY and CDR2 SVGAGI (reference sequence).

This CDR3 reads CASSFLAGRNQETQYF. As DNA, the CDR3 is TGTGCCAGCAGTTTTTTGGCGGGACGTAACCAAGAGACCCAGTACTTC. The chain couples TRBV27 to TRBJ2-5; possibly TRBD2 for D (6 bases). The CDR3 has 16 amino acids. CDR1 is MNHEY and CDR2 is SMNVEV in the germline V gene (reference sequence). V was pared by 3 bases and J by 0 bases, with 14 bases between.

The chain uses TRBV19 and TRBJ1-1; the D is unclear. The CDR3 runs to 14 residues. Per germline, CDR1 LNHDA and CDR2 SQIVND (reference sequence). The ends were cut back, 9 bases at V and 6 bases at J, with 20 bases in the middle. The CDR3 spells CASIETTLQPEAFF. The CDR3 DNA sequence: TGTGCCAGCATAGAGACCACTCTACAGCCTGAAGCTTTCTTT.

The chain is built from TRBV4-1 and TRBJ2-3, with a weak D call TRBD2 (5 bases). CDR3 length: 16 amino acids. V lost 0 bases to trimming and J lost 0 bases, with 10 bases between them. CDR1 is MGHRA and CDR2 is YSYEKL in the germline V gene. CDR3: CASSQEWTPSTDTQYF. CDR3 nucleotide sequence: TGCGCCAGCAGCCAAGAATGGACTCCGAGCACAGATACGCAGTATTTT.

This chain uses TRBV30 with TRBJ2-1; TRBD1 agrees at 10 bases. Germline trimming cut 3 bases from V and 2 bases from J; bases unmatched to any gene: 4. Germline assignment: CDR1 GTSNPN and CDR2 SVGIG (reference sequence). The CDR3 length is 15 residues. The CDR3 DNA follows: TGTGCCTGGAGCGCCGGGACAGGGGCCTACAATGAGCAGTTCTTC. Translating it yields CAWSAGTGAYNEQFF.

V is TRBV27 and J is TRBJ2-3; D is uncertain. The CDR3 has 15 amino acids. With 2 bases removed from V and 0 bases from J, the gap between germline ends came to 9 bases. Germline lookup yields CDR1 MNHEY and CDR2 SMNVEV (reference sequence). Here the CDR3 DNA reads TGTGCCAGCAGTTTAATGGGCCCGAGCACAGATACGCAGTATTTT. The encoded protein is CASSLMGPSTDTQYF.

The chain combines TRBV10-3 with TRBJ2-5; no reliable D call. Germline CDR1 ENHRY, CDR2 SYGVKD. V was trimmed by 8 bases and J by 2 bases, leaving 15 bases between them. The CDR3 sequence is 14 residues long. The CDR3 nucleotides are TGTGCCATCTCTGGGCCGCAAGGACAAGAGACCCAGTACTTC. Translation: CAISGPQGQETQYF.

The chain employs TRBV5-8 and TRBJ1-5; tentative D call: TRBD1 (6 bases). V was cut by 4 bases and J by 3 bases, with 14 bases left in between. CDR3 length: 15 residues. Germline CDR1 is SGHTS and CDR2 is YDEGEE. CDR3 sequence (DNA): TGTGCCAGCAGCGATTCAGGGGCCCCCAATCAGCCCCAGCATTTT. Translating it yields CASSDSGAPNQPQHF.

The chain uses TRBV6-2 or TRBV6-3 and TRBJ1-5; no reliable D call. V was clipped by 0 bases and J by 0 bases, with 3 bases between them. Germline CDR1 MNHEY, CDR2 SVGEGT. This CDR3 has 14 amino acids. The CDR3 DNA reads as TGTGCCAGCAGTTACTCCCGTAGCAATCAGCCCCAGCATTTT. Amino acid sequence: CASSYSRSNQPQHF.

This chain connects TRBV3-1 (or the pseudogene TRBV3-2) to TRBJ1-6; D is unresolved. The CDR3 contains 12 residues. Germline V gene sequence: CDR1 LGHDT, CDR2 YNNKEL (reference sequence). The ends were cut back, 2 bases at V and 16 bases at J, with 12 bases in the middle. CDR3 sequence reads: CASSQMGARLHF. For the CDR3, the DNA is TGTGCCAGCAGCCAAATGGGCGCCCGACTCCACTTT.

This chain links TRBV30 with TRBJ1-4; a possible D gene is TRBD1 (5 bases). The CDR3 contains 12 residues. Germline CDR1 reads GTSNPN; CDR2 reads SVGIG (reference sequence). V was pared by 2 bases and J by 12 bases, with 13 bases between. In nucleotides, the CDR3 is TGTGCCTGGAGTAGGGGCCCTCGGGAACTGTTTTTT. This encodes CAWSRGPRELFF.

The chain recombines TRBV2 with TRBJ1-4; 7 positions match TRBD1. Germline CDR1 is SNHLY and CDR2 is FYNNEI. The CDR3 extends over 15 amino acids. With 4 bases clipped from V and 7 bases from J, the junction kept 9 bases outside the gene matches. As DNA, the CDR3 is TGTGCCAGCAGTGTGGGTAGGGGGCGGTTTGAAAAACTGTTTTTT. It codes for CASSVGRGRFEKLFF.

This chain uses TRBV5-1 with TRBJ1-2; D uncertain. CDR3 length: 14 amino acids. The V gene's germline CDR1 is SGHRS and CDR2 YFSETQ. With 0 bases removed from V and 5 bases from J, the gap between germline ends came to 11 bases. The CDR3 sequence is CASSLDGEPYGYTF. CDR3 bases: TGCGCCAGCAGCTTGGATGGGGAGCCATATGGCTACACCTTC.

The chain uses TRBV5-8 and TRBJ2-1; tentative D call: TRBD2 (5 bases). Trimming cost V 0 bases and J 8 bases, with 15 bases left between them. Germline loops: CDR1 SGHTS, CDR2 YDEGEE. This CDR3 contains 15 residues. The chain's CDR3 is CASSLVLSGNDEQFF. The CDR3 DNA follows: TGTGCCAGCAGCTTGGTTCTGTCGGGGAACGATGAGCAGTTCTTC.

The gene calls are TRBV12-3 or TRBV12-4 and TRBJ2-3, with D hard to call. The CDR3 length is 13 residues. Trimming removed 8 bases from V and 3 bases from J, with 12 bases in between. The CDR3 coding sequence is TGTGCCAGCCTGCGCTTAGAAACAGATACGCAGTATTTT. This codes for CASLRLETDTQYF.

The rearrangement joins TRBV5-1 to TRBJ2-1; 12 bases match TRBD2. The V gene's germline CDR1 is SGHRS and CDR2 YFSETQ. There are 17 residues in the CDR3. J was trimmed by 9 bases and V by 0 bases; bases with no gene match: 10. The CDR3 region has the DNA TGCGCCAGCAGCTTGGCCGTGGCTAGCGGGGGGGCCGGTGAGCAGTTCTTC. It yields the protein CASSLAVASGGAGEQFF.

The chain combines TRBV19 with TRBJ2-7; D gene uncertain. The CDR3 is made up of 16 amino acids. Per germline, CDR1 LNHDA and CDR2 SQIVND (reference sequence). Trimming pared 4 bases from V and 1 base from J, leaving 17 bases between. CDR3 amino acids: CASSRDANLRSYEQYF. The CDR3 region has the DNA TGTGCCAGTAGTAGAGACGCAAACCTACGGTCCTACGAGCAGTACTTC.

J is TRBJ2-3 and V is TRBV4-3; 8 bases agree with TRBD2. V lost 8 bases and J lost 7; bases outside the gene matches: 14. CDR3 length: 15 residues. Per the germline V gene, CDR1 is LGHNA and CDR2 is YSLEER. The CDR3 DNA reads TGCGCCAGCGGGGGTGGTGGCGGGGGGCCAAATACGCAGTATTTT. Residues: CASGGGGGGPNTQYF.

This clone showed up just once. The gene calls are TRBV28 and TRBJ2-6, with D perhaps matching TRBD1 (6 bases). The germline CDR1 and CDR2 sequences are MDHEN and SYDVKM. The length of the CDR3 is 15 residues. V lost 6 bases to trimming and J lost 2 bases, with 11 bases between them. In DNA form, the CDR3 reads TGTGCCAGCAGAATGGCAGGGGCTGGGGCCAACGTCCTGACTTTC. As protein: CASRMAGAGANVLTF.

This sequence joins TRBV18 and TRBJ1-2, with TRBD1 identical over 7 bases. CDR1 and CDR2 (germline): KGHSH, LQKENI. J was trimmed by 2 bases and V by 3 bases; bases with no gene match: 6. The CDR3 is 15 residues long. The chain's CDR3 is CASSPGTAENYGYTF. The CDR3 DNA follows: TGTGCCAGCTCACCCGGGACAGCGGAAAACTATGGCTACACCTTC.

The sample holds one count of this clone. The V call is TRBV11-3, the J call TRBJ1-1; TRBD1 matches at 8 bases. Trimming took 4 bases from V and 8 from J; bases not matched to a gene: 3. The CDR3 contains 12 residues. Germline V gene sequence: CDR1 SGHNT, CDR2 YENEEA. CDR3 sequence reads: CASSSGTGEAFF. In DNA, the CDR3 is TGTGCCAGCAGCTCAGGGACAGGCGAAGCTTTCTTT.